The 12 T cell receptor beta chains presented below share a single source sample, sequenced in a study of identical twins. From the 5' RACE reads, TCRdb called clonotypes with MiXCR, one entry per CDR3 protein. The repertoire holds hundreds of thousands of distinct CDR3 sequences, with about 9.4% as singletons. This same sample was also part of a study on yellow fever vaccine responses in identical twins.

The material sequenced was PBMCs. Every receptor here comes from a woman younger than 35 in good health.

The chain joins TRBV4-1 to TRBJ1-5; D not certain. V was shortened by 3 bases and J by 4 bases, with 10 bases between the two germline ends. Germline V CDR1 and CDR2: MGHRA, YSYEKL. CDR3 length: 14 residues. CDR3 loop: CASSHRLENQPQHF. CDR3 in DNA: TGCGCCAGCAGCCACAGGTTGGAAAATCAGCCCCAGCATTTT.

This clonotype was seen a few times. This chain links TRBV24-1 with TRBJ2-7; TRBD2 agrees at 10 bases. The ends lost 1 base at V and 2 bases at J; junction bases unmatched: 1. Germline V CDR1 and CDR2: KGHDR, SFDVKD. The CDR3 runs to 15 residues. The CDR3 nucleotides read TGTGCCACCAGTGATTTTACTAGCGGGACCTACGAGCAGTACTTC. Its translation is CATSDFTSGTYEQYF.

The rearrangement uses TRBV5-1 and TRBJ2-5, with 14 bases identical to TRBD2. The germline gives CDR1 SGHRS, CDR2 YFSETQ. J lost 1 base, V lost 5 bases, and 7 bases had no gene match. This CDR3 region has 17 residues. In DNA form, the CDR3 reads TGCGCCAGCAGACGTGGACTAGCGGGGGGTCGCCAAGAGACCCAGTACTTC. It encodes CASRRGLAGGRQETQYF.

This clonotype has a handful of counts. The rearrangement links TRBV7-2 to TRBJ2-5; the match to TRBD2 covers 7 bases. CDR3 length: 14 residues. Germline V lookup: CDR1 SGHTA, CDR2 FQGNSA. J lost 5 bases, V lost 1 base, and 4 bases had no gene match. The CDR3 sequence: CASSLGLAAETQYF. CDR3 in DNA: TGTGCCAGCAGCTTAGGACTAGCCGCGGAGACCCAGTACTTC.

The sample holds many counts of this clonotype. The chain carries TRBV29-1 and TRBJ1-1, with TRBD1 matching 10 bases. This CDR3 has 17 amino acids. Germline-derived CDR1 and CDR2 are SQVTM and ANQGSEA. V dropped 5 bases and J dropped 0; count of bases not matched to a gene: 12. The CDR3 loop is CSVLSWDRGFMNTEAFF. The CDR3 DNA follows: TGCAGCGTTTTATCCTGGGACAGGGGCTTCATGAACACTGAAGCTTTCTTT.

This clonotype was counted a few times. V is TRBV28 and J is TRBJ2-5; 11 bases match TRBD1. The CDR3 runs to 15 residues. The trim removed 3 bases at V and 6 bases at J, leaving 6 bases unmatched. Per the germline V gene, CDR1 is MDHEN and CDR2 is SYDVKM. The CDR3, as DNA: TGTGCCAGCAGTTTCCCGGGACAGGGGGTGAAGACCCAGTACTTC. Translating gives CASSFPGQGVKTQYF.

J is TRBJ1-2 and V is TRBV12-3 or TRBV12-4; no clear D gene. The CDR3 consists of 14 residues. The V end lost 5 bases, the J end lost 1 base, and 11 bases lay between the germline ends. As DNA, the CDR3 is TGTGCCAGCAGTCCGAGACGCCTTAACTATGGCTACACCTTC. Its protein product is CASSPRRLNYGYTF.

This clonotype was detected ten times or more. The gene calls are TRBV27 and TRBJ1-5, with D possibly matching TRBD1 (5 bases). The CDR3 has 15 residues. Germline values: CDR1 MNHEY, CDR2 SMNVEV (reference sequence). Deletions cut 6 bases from V and 0 bases from J, with 12 bases between. CDR3 loop: CASSLTGFSNQPQHF. The DNA of the CDR3 is TGTGCCAGCAGCCTCACAGGCTTTAGCAATCAGCCCCAGCATTTT.

The table lists this clonotype with many counts. This chain joins TRBV5-1 and TRBJ2-1; D possibly corresponds to TRBD1 (5 bases). V lost 7 bases, J lost 7 bases, and 18 bases lay in between. The CDR3 contains 14 residues. The germline gives CDR1 SGHRS, CDR2 YFSETQ. The CDR3 region is CASSRSRTLNEQFF. CDR3 in DNA: TGCGCCAGCTCTCGTAGTCGGACACTAAATGAGCAGTTCTTC.

This clonotype has just a few counts. The genes are TRBV3-1 and TRBJ2-2, with TRBD1 as a possible D gene (5 bases). The CDR3 is made up of 14 amino acids. V was trimmed by 4 bases and J by 6 bases, leaving 12 bases between them. Germline V CDR1 and CDR2: LGHDT, YNNKEL (reference sequence). DNA of the CDR3: TGTGCCAGCAGCCCGATCGACAGTCCCGGGGAGCTGTTTTTT. It is translated as CASSPIDSPGELFF.

This clonotype was observed a handful of times. The chain carries TRBV7-9 and TRBJ1-1; weak D call: TRBD1 (5 bases). V lost 1 base, J lost 4 bases, and 13 bases lay in between. This CDR3 comprises 15 residues. Germline V CDR1 and CDR2: SEHNR, FQNEAQ (reference sequence). CDR3 loop: CASSLGDLRGTEAFF. CDR3 DNA sequence: TGTGCCAGCAGCTTAGGGGACCTAAGGGGCACTGAAGCTTTCTTT.

Ten or more counts support this clonotype. The chain combines TRBV20-1 with TRBJ2-3; the D is unclear. With 4 bases removed from V and 0 bases from J, the gap between germline ends came to 20 bases. CDR1 DFQATT and CDR2 SNEGSKA come from the germline V gene (reference sequence). The CDR3 covers 17 residues. The CDR3: CSANRGWAGTSTDTQYF. CDR3 in DNA: TGCAGTGCTAACCGAGGCTGGGCCGGCACTAGCACAGATACGCAGTATTTT.